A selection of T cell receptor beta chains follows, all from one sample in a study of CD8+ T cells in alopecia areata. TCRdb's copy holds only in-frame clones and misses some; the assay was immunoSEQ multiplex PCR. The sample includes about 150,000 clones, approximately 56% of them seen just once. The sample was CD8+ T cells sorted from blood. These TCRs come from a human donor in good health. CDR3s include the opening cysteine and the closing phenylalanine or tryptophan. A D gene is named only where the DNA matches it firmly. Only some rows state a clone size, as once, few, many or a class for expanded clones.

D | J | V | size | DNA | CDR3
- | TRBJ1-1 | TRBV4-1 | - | TGCGCCAGCAGCCAAGCAGGGGAAGAAGCTTTCTTT | CASSQAGEEAFF
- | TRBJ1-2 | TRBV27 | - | TGTGCCAGCCGGCACGGGTACTATGGCTACACCTTC | CASRHGYYGYTF
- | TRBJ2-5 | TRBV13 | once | TGTGCCAGCAGCTCGGGGACCGCTCGACGAGAGACCCAGTACTTC | CASSSGTARRETQYF
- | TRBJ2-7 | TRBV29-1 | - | TGCAGCGTTGAACTAGCGCAACCCTACGAGCAGTACTTC | CSVELAQPYEQYF
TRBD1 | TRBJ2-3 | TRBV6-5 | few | TGTGCCAGCAGCATCACAGGGGCGGATGCAGATACGCAGTATTTT | CASSITGADADTQYF
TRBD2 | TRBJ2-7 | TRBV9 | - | TGTGCCAGCAGCGAAGGGACTAGCTCAGAGCAGTACTTC | CASSEGTSSEQYF
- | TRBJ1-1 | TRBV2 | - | TGTGCCAGCAAGGGAGGGGAAGCTTTCTTT | CASKGGEAFF
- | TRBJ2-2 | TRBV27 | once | TGTGCCAGCAGTTTATCTAGCGGAAACACCGGGGAGCTGTTTTTT | CASSLSSGNTGELFF
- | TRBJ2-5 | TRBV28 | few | TGTGCCAGCAGTGTGTTGCCGCAAGAGACCCAGTACTTC | CASSVLPQETQYF
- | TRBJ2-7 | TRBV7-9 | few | TGTGCCAGCAGCGTGGCCGGGACCGCCAGGACCTACGAGCAGTACTTC | CASSVAGTARTYEQYF
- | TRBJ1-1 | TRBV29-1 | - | TGCAGCGTTGAGTTGGGCAGGCAAGAAGCTTTCTTT | CSVELGRQEAFF
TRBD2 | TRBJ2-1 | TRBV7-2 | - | TGTGCCAGCAGCTCCACCGGGACTAAGTACAATGAGCAGTTCTTC | CASSSTGTKYNEQFF
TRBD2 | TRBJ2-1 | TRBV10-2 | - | TGCGCCAGCAGTGAGGGACTAGAGGAGTTCTTC | CASSEGLEEFF
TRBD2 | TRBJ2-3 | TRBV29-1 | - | TGCAGCGTAGATTTGGCGGGAGGCACAGATACGCAGTATTTT | CSVDLAGGTDTQYF
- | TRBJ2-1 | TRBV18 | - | TGTGCCAGCTCACCAGGTAATGAGCAGTTCTTC | CASSPGNEQFF
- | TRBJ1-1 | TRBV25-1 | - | TGTGCCAGCAGTGAATTTGGAGTGAACACTGAAGCTTTCTTT | CASSEFGVNTEAFF
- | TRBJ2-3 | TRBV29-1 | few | TGCAGCGGTACTGGGTGGGATACGCAGTATTTT | CSGTGWDTQYF
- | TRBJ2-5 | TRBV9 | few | TGTGCCAGCAGCGTAGACAACAGTTGGTACCAAGAGACCCAGTACTTC | CASSVDNSWYQETQYF
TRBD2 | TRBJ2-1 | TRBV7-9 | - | TGTGCCAGCAGAGGACTAGCGGGAGGCGCCCACAATGAGCAGTTCTTC | CASRGLAGGAHNEQFF
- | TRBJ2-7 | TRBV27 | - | TGTGCCAGCAGTTTAATCGGCGGCGAGCAGTACTTC | CASSLIGGEQYF
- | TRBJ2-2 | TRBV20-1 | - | TGCAGTGCTGGGTCGGGCGGGGAGCTGTTTTTT | CSAGSGGELFF
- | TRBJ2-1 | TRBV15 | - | TGTGCCACCAGCATCCCCCTAGACCTAGGGAGGAATGAGCAGTTCTTC | CATSIPLDLGRNEQFF
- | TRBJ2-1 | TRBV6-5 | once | TGTGCCAGCAGTCAAGGGGGGAATGAGCAGTTCTTC | CASSQGGNEQFF
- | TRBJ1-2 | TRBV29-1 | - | TGCAGCGTCTGGGATAGCGGGTATGGCTACACCTTC | CSVWDSGYGYTF
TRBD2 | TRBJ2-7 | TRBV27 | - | TGTGCCAGCAGTTCCCGGACTAGCGGGCCCTACGAGCAGTACTTC | CASSSRTSGPYEQYF
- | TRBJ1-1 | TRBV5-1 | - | TGCGCCAGCTCCTTGGGGTACACTGAAGCTTTCTTT | CASSLGYTEAFF
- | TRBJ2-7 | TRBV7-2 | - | TGTGCCAGCAGCCCCCTGTTGGTGCACAACTACGAGCAGTACTTC | CASSPLLVHNYEQYF
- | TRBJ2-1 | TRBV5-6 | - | TGTGCCAGCAGGGTAGGGGGTATCAATGAGCAGTTCTTC | CASRVGGINEQFF
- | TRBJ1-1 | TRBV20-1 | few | TGCAGTGCTACCCCGGGCTTCGGAGCTTTCTTT | CSATPGFGAFF
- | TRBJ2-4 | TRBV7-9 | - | TGTGCCAGCAGCCCGACAGATTGGGGCAAAAACATTCAGTACTTC | CASSPTDWGKNIQYF
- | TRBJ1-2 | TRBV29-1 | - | TGCAGCGTTATGACTAGGACCTATGGCTACACCTTC | CSVMTRTYGYTF
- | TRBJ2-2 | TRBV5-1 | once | TGCGCCAGCAGCTTGGTAGGAGCAACCGGGGAGCTGTTTTTT | CASSLVGATGELFF
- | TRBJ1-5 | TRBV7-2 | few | TGTGCCAGCAGCTTAGTCTCGGCGATTAATCAGCCCCAGCATTTT | CASSLVSAINQPQHF
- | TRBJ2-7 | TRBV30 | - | TGTGCCGGGGACTTTCGCTCCTACGAGCAGTACTTC | CAGDFRSYEQYF
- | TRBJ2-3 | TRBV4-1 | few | TGCGCCAGCAGCCAAGATCTCAGGACAGAGATCACAGATACGCAGTATTTT | CASSQDLRTEITDTQYF
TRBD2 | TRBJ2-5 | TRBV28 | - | TGTGCCAGCAGGGCCCCCGGGGTAGCGGGAGAAGAGACCCAGTACTTC | CASRAPGVAGEETQYF
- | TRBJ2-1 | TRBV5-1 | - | TGCGCCAGCAGCTTGGGGCAGGGAGAAAATGAGCAGTTCTTC | CASSLGQGENEQFF
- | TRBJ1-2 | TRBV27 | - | TGTGCCAGCAGTTTAACTGGGACGGGGCACGGCTACACCTTC | CASSLTGTGHGYTF
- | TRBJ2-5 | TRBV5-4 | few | TGTGCCAGCAGCTTGAACAGGCGGGAAGAGACCCAGTACTTC | CASSLNRREETQYF
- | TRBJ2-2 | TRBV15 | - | TGTGCCACCAGCCCTAGTTACACCGGGGAGCTGTTTTTT | CATSPSYTGELFF
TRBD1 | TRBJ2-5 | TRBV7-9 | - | TGTGCCAGCAGCTCACAGGGGAGAGAGACCCAGTACTTC | CASSSQGRETQYF
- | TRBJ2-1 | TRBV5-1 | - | TGCGCCAGCAGTCAGTCGGGAGTTGAGCAGTTCTTC | CASSQSGVEQFF
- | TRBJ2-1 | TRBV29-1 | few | TGCAGCGTTTCGGACAGGCAGTTCTTC | CSVSDRQFF
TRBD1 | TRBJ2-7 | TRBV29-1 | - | TGCAGCGTTGAAGACGGACAGGATGCCTCCTACGAGCAGTACTTC | CSVEDGQDASYEQYF
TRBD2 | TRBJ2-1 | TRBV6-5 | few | TGTGCCAGCGGGGTCGGGAGGGCCGCCTACAATGAGCAGTTCTTC | CASGVGRAAYNEQFF
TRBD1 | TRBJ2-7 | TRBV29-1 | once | TGCAGCATTGAAGGGACAGGGGCCCTCGAGCAGTACTTC | CSIEGTGALEQYF
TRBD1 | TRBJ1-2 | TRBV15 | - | TGTGCCACCAGCAGAGATGGGACAGGCTATGGCTACACCTTC | CATSRDGTGYGYTF
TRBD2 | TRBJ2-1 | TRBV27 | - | TGTGCCAGCACTAGAGCGGGAGCGGGGTACAATGAGCAGTTCTTC | CASTRAGAGYNEQFF
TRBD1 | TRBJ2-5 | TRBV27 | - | TGTGCCAGCAGTTTTGGGACAGGGGGCCGGGAGACCCAGTACTTC | CASSFGTGGRETQYF
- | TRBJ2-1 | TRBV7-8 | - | TGTGCCAGCAGCTGGGCCCGGGGGACCTACAATGAGCAGTTCTTC | CASSWARGTYNEQFF